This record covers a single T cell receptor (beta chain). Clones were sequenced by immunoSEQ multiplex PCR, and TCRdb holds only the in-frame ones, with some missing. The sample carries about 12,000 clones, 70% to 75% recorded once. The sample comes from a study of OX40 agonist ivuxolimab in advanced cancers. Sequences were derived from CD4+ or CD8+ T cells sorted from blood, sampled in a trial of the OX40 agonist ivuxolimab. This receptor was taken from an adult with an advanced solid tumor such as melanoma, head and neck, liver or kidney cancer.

CDR3 sequence (DNA): TGTGCCAGCAGTCCTTGGACAGGGCCGTACGAGCAGTACTTC. Its translation: CASSPWTGPYEQYF. The gene calls are TRBV6-1 and TRBJ2-7, with 8 bases matching TRBD1. In germline, CDR1 is MNHNS, CDR2 SASEGT. The V gene end was trimmed by 5 bases and the J gene end by 4 bases; junction bases not matched to a gene: 7. This CDR3 is 14 amino acids long.